The 7 T cell receptor beta chains given below trace back to one sample, sequenced in a study of Graves' ophthalmopathy and Graves' hyperthyroidism. The TCR beta CDR3 regions underwent amplification from RNA transcripts. RT-PCR with HTBI primers came first, then second-round multiplex PCR. MiXCR was run by TCRdb on the multiplex PCR reads, yielding one entry per CDR3 protein. The sample contains 600,000 to 700,000 distinct CDR3 sequences, 35% to 45% of which appear only once. Source material: peripheral blood. Receptor source: an adult man with Graves' ophthalmopathy.

The chain has TRBV7-2 and TRBJ2-5; D remains ambiguous. TRBJ2-1 explains the end of the DNA better; the J call may be wrong. Germline V gives CDR1 SGHTA, CDR2 FQGNSA. The CDR3 has 12 residues. In DNA form, the CDR3 reads TGTGCCAGCAGCTCAGCAGGCCCCGAGCAGTTCTTC. Translating gives CASSSAGPEQFF.

The J gene is TRBJ1-2, the V gene TRBV10-3; the D is unclear. Germline loops: CDR1 ENHRY, CDR2 SYGVKD. Deletions cut 6 bases from V and 7 bases from J, with 12 bases between. The CDR3 contains 12 residues. This chain's CDR3 is CAISQESLGYTF. CDR3 nucleotide sequence: TGTGCCATCAGCCAAGAATCCCTTGGCTACACCTTC.

This clonotype occurred once. The chain recombines TRBV10-3 with TRBJ1-1; TRBD1 matches 9 bases. CDR1 is ENHRY and CDR2 is SYGVKD in the germline V gene. The CDR3 has 15 amino acids. V lost 3 bases to trimming and J lost 0 bases; unmatched junction nucleotides: 2. The CDR3 here is CAISDWTGVNTEAFF. CDR3 in DNA: TGTGCCATCAGTGATTGGACAGGGGTGAACACTGAAGCTTTCTTT.

Regarding this clonotype: Germline and junction disagree at one end, which may indicate a read error. The chain uses TRBV5-1 and TRBJ1-5; D is uncertain. CDR1 is SGHRS and CDR2 is YFSETQ in the germline V gene. The CDR3 spans 14 residues. This CDR3 is CASSLAVTQETQHF. The CDR3, as DNA: TGTGCCAGCAGCTTGGCGGTTACCCAAGAGACCCAGCATTTT.

This chain links TRBV29-1 with TRBJ1-2, with D possibly TRBD1 on 6 matching bases. The V end was cut by 4 bases, the J end by 6 bases, with 6 bases between. CDR3 size: 10 residues. CDR1 and CDR2 (germline): SQVTM, ANQGSEA. The CDR3 sequence: CSVAGDGYTF. In DNA, the CDR3 is TGCAGCGTTGCAGGGGATGGCTACACCTTC.

The rearrangement joins TRBV19 to TRBJ1-6; D might be TRBD1 (5 bases). V dropped 5 bases and J dropped 9 bases, with 17 bases sitting between them. The CDR3 is 15 amino acids. Germline V lookup: CDR1 LNHDA, CDR2 SQIVND (reference sequence). For the CDR3, the DNA is TGTGCCAGTAGTCCGACAGTCTCTAGGGGTTCACCCCTCCACTTT. Translated: CASSPTVSRGSPLHF. Full variable domain (outside the CDR3, taken from reference TRBV19 and TRBJ1-6): DGGITQSPKYLFRKEGQNVTLSCEQNLNHDAMYWYRQDPGQGLRLIYYSQIVNDFQKGDIAEGYSVSREKKESFPLTVTSAQKNPTAFYLCASSPTVSRGSPLHFGNGTRLTVT.

The table lists this clonotype with a count of one. The chain links TRBV11-2 to TRBJ1-1; D is undetermined. This CDR3 has 16 residues. The germline V gene encodes CDR1 SGHAT and CDR2 FQNNGV. The V end was cut by 5 bases, the J end by 4 bases, with 20 bases between. The CDR3 protein is CASSSYGEAPGTEAFF. The CDR3 DNA follows: TGTGCCAGCAGCAGTTATGGGGAAGCCCCAGGCACTGAAGCTTTCTTT.